A selection of T cell receptor beta chains follows, all from one sample in a study of blood T cell repertoires in COVID-19. Sequenced by immunoSEQ multiplex PCR; TCRdb stores in-frame clones only, minus some. The sample has over 250,000 clones, approximately 88% seen once; the top ten hold about 10%. The sequencing sample was made of peripheral blood. Every receptor here comes from a woman in her 70s with COVID-19, enrolled during active disease. CDR3s include the opening cysteine and the closing phenylalanine or tryptophan. D genes are given only for firm matches. Size is stated for part of the rows, as once, few or many counts, or as a class when the clone is expanded.

16 TRBJ1-5 TRBV19 NA NA CASSIVTEISNQPQHF TGTGCCAGTAGTATAGTGACAGAAATCAGCAATCAGCCCCAGCATTTT
15 TRBJ1-5 TRBV2 NA once CASSGTRGVGQPQHF TGTGCCAGCAGTGGGACCCGGGGGGTTGGCCAGCCCCAGCATTTT
17 TRBJ2-1 TRBV18 NA NA CASSPVTGLADYNEQFF TGTGCCAGCTCACCGGTGACCGGGCTAGCTGATTACAATGAGCAGTTCTTC
13 TRBJ1-2 TRBV2 TRBD1 NA CASAGTGAYGYTF TGTGCCAGTGCCGGGACAGGGGCCTATGGCTACACCTTC
14 TRBJ2-2 TRBV6-5 TRBD2 NA CASGTSGNTGELFF TGTGCCAGCGGGACTAGCGGGAACACCGGGGAGCTGTTTTTT
12 TRBJ2-4 TRBV29-1 NA NA CSVEDRSNIQYF TGCAGCGTTGAAGATCGGTCAAACATTCAGTACTTC
16 TRBJ2-7 TRBV6-2/TRBV6-3 NA NA CASSYGMGGNGYEQYF TGTGCCAGCAGTTACGGAATGGGCGGGAACGGCTACGAGCAGTACTTC
13 TRBJ1-1 TRBV7-9 TRBD1 NA CASSPGQGTEAFF TGTGCCAGCAGCCCGGGACAGGGCACTGAAGCTTTCTTT
19 TRBJ2-3 TRBV21-1 NA NA CASSRNPQRRQGCTDTQYF TGTGCCAGCAGCAGAAACCCACAAAGGCGACAGGGCTGCACAGATACGCAGTATTTT
16 TRBJ2-7 TRBV11-3 TRBD1 NA CASSLDHRTGTYEQYF TGTGCCAGCAGCTTAGATCATCGGACAGGAACCTACGAGCAGTACTTC